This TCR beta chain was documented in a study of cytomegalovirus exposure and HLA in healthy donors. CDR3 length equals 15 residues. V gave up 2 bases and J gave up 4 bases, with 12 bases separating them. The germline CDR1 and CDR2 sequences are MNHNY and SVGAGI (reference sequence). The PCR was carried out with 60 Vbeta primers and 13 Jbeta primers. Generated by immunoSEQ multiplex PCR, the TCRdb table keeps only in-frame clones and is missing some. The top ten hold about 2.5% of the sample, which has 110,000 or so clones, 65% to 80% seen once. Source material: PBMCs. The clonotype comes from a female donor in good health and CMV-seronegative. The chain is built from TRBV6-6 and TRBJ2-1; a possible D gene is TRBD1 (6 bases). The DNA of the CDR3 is TGTGCCAGCAGTTACAGGCCCCAGGGGTACAATGAGCAGTTCTTC. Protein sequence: CASSYRPQGYNEQFF.